This T cell receptor (beta chain) was identified during a study of OX40 agonist ivuxolimab in advanced cancers. TCRdb keeps only in-frame clones here, not all; method: immunoSEQ multiplex PCR. The sample holds tens of thousands of clones; roughly 78% are singletons and the top ten take 5% to 6%. In germline, CDR1 is MNHEY, CDR2 SVGAGI. The CDR3 loop spans 15 amino acids. The V end lost 0 bases, the J end lost 3 bases, and 12 bases lay between the germline ends. The rearrangement links TRBV6-5 to TRBJ2-7, with D possibly TRBD2 on 5 matching bases. The input for sequencing was CD4+ or CD8+ T cells sorted from blood, taken in a trial of the OX40 agonist ivuxolimab. This sequence originates from an adult with an advanced solid tumor such as melanoma, head and neck, liver or kidney cancer. CDR3 amino acids: CASSYSSTDFYEQYF. The CDR3 DNA is TGTGCCAGCAGTTACTCGAGCACGGACTTCTACGAGCAGTACTTC.